Presented here are 22 T cell receptor beta chains from one specimen sequenced in a study of radiotherapy plus CTLA-4 blockade in lung cancer. Assay: immunoSEQ multiplex PCR; the TCRdb copy retains only in-frame clones and omits some. This table holds some 120,000 clones, roughly four fifths found once. Sequencing used peripheral blood, obtained from a patient treated with radiotherapy plus ipilimumab. Every receptor here comes from a human donor with non-small cell lung cancer that progressed on radiotherapy plus ipilimumab. Some clones in this sample may be carry-over from other donors' samples.

J is TRBJ2-3 and V is TRBV2, with TRBD1 as a possible D gene (6 bases). The CDR3 spans 14 residues. In germline, CDR1 is SNHLY, CDR2 FYNNEI. V lost 5 bases and J 1 base, leaving 10 bases between the germline ends. In DNA form, the CDR3 reads TGTGCCAGCAGTAACAGGGTTGGCACAGATACGCAGTATTTT. Its translation is CASSNRVGTDTQYF.

The genes are TRBV11-3 and TRBJ2-1, with 7 positions matching TRBD2. Trimming took 5 bases from V and 7 from J; bases not matched to a gene: 17. The CDR3 is made up of 17 amino acids. In germline, CDR1 is SGHNT, CDR2 YENEEA. The CDR3 sequence is CASSPTTDPTGGNEQFF. CDR3 DNA: TGTGCCAGCAGCCCAACCACGGACCCGACCGGGGGGAATGAGCAGTTCTTC.

This clone appeared a few times. This sample also contains other DNA sequences that code for the same CDR3. The chain links TRBV10-3 to TRBJ1-1; the match to TRBD1 covers 11 bases. Unmatched junction bases numbered 5, after V lost 4 bases and J lost 1 base. Germline values: CDR1 ENHRY, CDR2 SYGVKD. This CDR3 comprises 16 residues. The CDR3 nucleotides are TGTGCCATCAGTGGACTCGGGACAGGGGGGAACACTGAAGCTTTCTTT. Protein sequence: CAISGLGTGGNTEAFF.

The rearrangement joins TRBV7-2 to TRBJ1-6, with 7 bases lining up with TRBD1. The trim removed 3 bases at V and 9 bases at J, leaving 11 bases unmatched. This CDR3 contains 16 residues. The germline CDR1 and CDR2 sequences are SGHTA and FQGNSA. The CDR3 region is CASSFRWGDSGSPLHF. The CDR3 DNA sequence: TGTGCCAGCAGCTTTAGATGGGGGGACAGTGGTTCACCCCTCCACTTT.

This chain joins TRBV5-5 and TRBJ1-1; tentatively, D is TRBD1 (5 bases). The V gene's germline CDR1 is SGHKS and CDR2 YYEKEE (reference sequence). This CDR3 is 15 amino acids long. Trimming left V 0 bases short and J 7 bases short, with 16 bases between. CDR3 in amino acids: CASSLGALFRGEAFF. The CDR3, as DNA: TGTGCCAGCAGCTTGGGGGCGTTGTTTAGGGGTGAAGCTTTCTTT.

As for this clone: Other DNA variants within this sample encode the same CDR3. The genes are TRBV30 and TRBJ1-2; 8 bases are shared with TRBD1. The CDR3 covers 15 residues. Germline CDR1 reads GTSNPN; CDR2 reads SVGIG (reference sequence). With V trimmed by 3 bases and J by 13 bases, 19 bases remained unmatched. CDR3 residues: CAWREQGGPQGGGTF. CDR3 DNA: TGTGCCTGGAGGGAACAGGGGGGCCCGCAGGGGGGTGGCACCTTC. Using reference TRBV30 and TRBJ1-2 for the parts outside the CDR3, the full variable domain is SQTIHQWPATLVQPVGSPLSLECTVEGTSNPNLYWYRQAAGRGLQLLFYSVGIGQISSEVPQNLSASRPQDRQFILSSKKLLLSDSGFYLCAWREQGGPQGGGTFGSGTRLTVV.

The V and J genes are TRBV13 and TRBJ1-2; TRBD1 aligns across 9 bases. The CDR3 extends over 15 amino acids. With 5 bases clipped from V and 2 bases from J, the junction kept 6 bases outside the gene matches. CDR1 is PRHDT, CDR2 FYEKMQ, per germline (reference sequence). In DNA, the CDR3 is TGTGCCAGCAGCGCACCCGGACAGGGGAACTATGGCTACACCTTC. Protein sequence: CASSAPGQGNYGYTF.

The chain links TRBV7-2 to TRBJ2-7, with 7 bases lining up with TRBD1. The CDR3 covers 13 residues. CDR1 and CDR2 from the germline V gene are SGHTA and FQGNSA. V dropped 5 bases and J dropped 3; count of bases not matched to a gene: 4. CDR3 nucleotides: TGTGCCAGCAGCGGGGACAGAAACTACGAGCAGTACTTC. Protein: CASSGDRNYEQYF.

This clone was detected a few times. V usage is TRBV6-5 and J usage is TRBJ1-6; possibly TRBD1 for D (5 bases). The CDR3 has 15 residues. Germline V gene lookup returns CDR1 MNHEY and CDR2 SVGAGI. The V end was cut by 6 bases, the J end by 10 bases, with 19 bases between. The CDR3 bases are TGTGCCAGCAGGACGGGTAGTCAGGGAGGATCACCCCTCCACTTT. This codes for CASRTGSQGGSPLHF.

The rearrangement joins TRBV5-1 to TRBJ2-1; 8 bases are a match to TRBD2. Unmatched junction bases numbered 6, after V lost 7 bases and J lost 3 bases. The CDR3 has 14 amino acids. Germline V gene data show CDR1 as SGHRS and CDR2 as YFSETQ. The chain's CDR3 is CASLRGGGYNEQFF. In DNA form, the CDR3 reads TGCGCCAGCTTACGGGGGGGCGGCTACAATGAGCAGTTCTTC.

The chain couples TRBV5-5 to TRBJ1-2, with 7 positions matching TRBD1. Trimming at V came to 7 bases and at J to 2 bases, leaving 8 bases not matched to a gene. Germline-derived CDR1 and CDR2 are SGHKS and YYEKEE (reference sequence). The CDR3 is made up of 14 amino acids. The CDR3 region is CASGQRDRNYGYTF. The CDR3 DNA reads TGTGCCAGCGGTCAGAGGGACAGAAACTATGGCTACACCTTC.

The chain couples TRBV4-3 to TRBJ2-5; D possibly uses TRBD1 or TRBD2 (5 bases each). Trimming took 3 bases from V and 5 from J, leaving 10 bases between them. Germline CDR1 LGHNA, CDR2 YSLEER. The CDR3 contains 13 residues. The CDR3 DNA is TGCGCCAGCAGCCAGTCGGGGCACGAGACCCAGTACTTC. It encodes CASSQSGHETQYF.

This sequence joins TRBV30 and TRBJ2-5, with D possibly being TRBD2 (5 bases). Trimming left V 1 base short and J 7 bases short, with 16 bases between. Germline V lookup: CDR1 GTSNPN, CDR2 SVGIG (reference sequence). CDR3 length equals 14 residues. The CDR3 sequence is CAWSAVEGGVTQYF. The CDR3 DNA reads TGTGCCTGGAGTGCAGTCGAAGGAGGTGTGACCCAGTACTTC.

The chain carries TRBV5-4 and TRBJ2-5, with TRBD1 as a possible D gene (5 bases). The ends were cut back, 4 bases at V and 1 base at J, with 8 bases in the middle. The CDR3 extends over 13 amino acids. Germline V CDR1 and CDR2: SGHNT, YYREEE (reference sequence). As DNA, the CDR3 is TGTGCCAGCAGCCCGCAGGGCCAAGAGACCCAGTACTTC. It is translated as CASSPQGQETQYF.

V is TRBV29-1 and J is TRBJ2-5; maybe TRBD2 (7 bases). The V end lost 6 bases, the J end lost 5 bases, and 13 bases lay between the germline ends. The germline V gene encodes CDR1 SQVTM and CDR2 ANQGSEA. The CDR3 contains 12 residues. The CDR3 DNA reads TGCAGCGTAAGGGAGGGGGGGGAGACCCAGTACTTC. Amino acid sequence: CSVREGGETQYF. The full variable domain, with the rest looked up from reference TRBV29-1 and TRBJ2-5, is SAVISQKPSRDICQRGTSLTIQCQVDSQVTMMFWYRQQPGQSLTLIATANQGSEATYESGFVIDKFPISRPNLTFSTLTVSNMSPEDSSIYLCSVREGGETQYFGPGTRLLVL.

The sample holds one count of this clone. This sequence joins TRBV5-6 and TRBJ1-5; D remains ambiguous. Germline V gene sequence: CDR1 SGHDT, CDR2 YYEEEE. This CDR3 contains 15 residues. The ends were cut back, 3 bases at V and 0 bases at J, with 10 bases in the middle. The CDR3 loop reads CASSSVEYSNQPQHF. The DNA for the CDR3 is TGTGCCAGCAGCTCAGTCGAATATAGCAATCAGCCCCAGCATTTT.

About this clone itself: The junction differs from germline at one of its ends, possibly a read error. V gene TRBV7-7 combines with J gene TRBJ2-3; 7 bases are a match to TRBD1. Germline V lookup: CDR1 SSHAT, CDR2 FNYEAQ (reference sequence). CDR3 length equals 15 residues. CDR3 bases: TGTGCTAGCAGCCCCGGGACAGTTCTTGCAGATACGCAGTATTTT. Encoded protein: CASSPGTVLADTQYF.

This chain links TRBV21-1 with TRBJ2-7; TRBD2 is the table's D call, not checked against the DNA. TRBV21-1 is recorded as a pseudogene. The CDR3 has 13 residues. CDR3 region: CASSHGEAYEQYF. DNA for the CDR3: TGTGCCAGCAGCCATGGGGAGGCCTACGAGCAGTACTTC.

V usage is TRBV28 and J usage is TRBJ2-6, with D possibly being TRBD2 (6 bases). Per the germline V gene, CDR1 is MDHEN and CDR2 is SYDVKM. There are 18 residues in the CDR3. V lost 3 bases and J 3 bases, leaving 18 bases between the germline ends. CDR3 region: CASSFSPPRGIGANVLTF. The DNA of the CDR3 is TGTGCCAGCAGTTTCTCGCCCCCCCGCGGGATTGGGGCCAACGTCCTGACTTTC. The variable domain in full, with the rest retrieved from reference TRBV28 and TRBJ2-6, is DVKVTQSSRYLVKRTGEKVFLECVQDMDHENMFWYRQDPGLGLRLIYFSYDVKMKEKGDIPEGYSVSREKKERFSLILESASTNQTSMYLCASSFSPPRGIGANVLTFGAGSRLTVL.

In this sample, this clone turned up once. V gene TRBV4-3 combines with J gene TRBJ2-1; 8 bases map to TRBD2. The CDR3 covers 18 residues. CDR1 and CDR2 from the germline V gene are LGHNA and YSLEER. The trim removed 0 bases at V and 4 bases at J, leaving 11 bases unmatched. The CDR3 coding sequence is TGCGCCAGCAGCCAAGAGCGAGGCGGGGGGAGTTATTACAATGAGCAGTTCTTC. The encoded protein is CASSQERGGGSYYNEQFF.

The V and J genes are TRBV28 and TRBJ2-7; D remains unclear. Germline CDR1 is MDHEN and CDR2 is SYDVKM. V lost 5 bases to trimming and J lost 5 bases, with 10 bases between them. This CDR3 has 12 amino acids. The CDR3 region is CASSIFWNEQYF. The DNA of the CDR3 is TGTGCCAGCAGTATCTTTTGGAACGAGCAGTACTTC.

The chain recombines TRBV10-3 with TRBJ1-3, with D unresolved. Germline CDR1 ENHRY, CDR2 SYGVKD. This CDR3 is built from 14 residues. Trimming removed 8 bases from V and 1 base from J, with 12 bases in between. This CDR3 is CAIRDPRSGNTIYF. In nucleotides, the CDR3 is TGTGCCATCCGGGATCCGAGATCTGGAAACACCATATATTTT.